The TCR beta chain under discussion was sequenced for a study of shared clonotypes between healthy human individuals. Turning to this clone: Antigen: not known.

Per the germline V gene, CDR1 is SGHRS and CDR2 is YFSETQ. This CDR3 region has 15 residues. V lost 1 base and J lost 7, with 12 bases in between. Methods used by the authors: Filtering differed for immunoSEQ, which gave only junction sequences without quality scores. Produced via immunoSEQ multiplex PCR; TCRdb's table is partial and in-frame only. D and trimming come from the DNA, and the V and J calls and clone size come from that table. The data contain about 1 million clones, approximately 76% of them singletons. Donors, healthy HIV-negative adults, lacked recent acute infections or vaccinations. CD45RA-negative memory and CD45RA+ naive subsets were split from the CD4+ cells. Study findings and constraints: Memory subsets generally showed smaller estimated richness than naive subsets did.

The V and J genes are TRBV5-1 and TRBJ1-6, with unresolved D. The sample comprised memory CD4+ T cells sorted from blood. Subset noted: CD45RA-negative fraction. The receptor was derived from a man between 18 and 29 years old in good health. As DNA, the CDR3 is TGCGCCAGCAGCTTGAGGACCGATGGGAATTCACCCCTCCACTTT. It is translated as CASSLRTDGNSPLHF. The complete variable domain, with remaining parts taken from reference TRBV5-1 and TRBJ1-6, reads KAGVTQTPRYLIKTRGQQVTLSCSPISGHRSVSWYQQTPGQGLQFLFEYFSETQRNKGNFPGRFSGRQFSNSRSEMNVSTLELGDSALYLCASSLRTDGNSPLHFGNGTRLTVT.